This T cell receptor (beta chain) is drawn from a study of CD8 T cells in Susac syndrome. An amount of RNA that ranged from roughly 0.45 to 1 ug was reverse transcribed with random hexamers. TCRdb independently ran MiXCR on the immunoSEQ multiplex PCR reads; one entry per CDR3 protein. The sample holds about 160,000 distinct CDR3 sequences; around 94% are singletons and the top ten take roughly 0.099%. The CDR3 extends over 12 amino acids. Deletions cut 1 base from V and 9 bases from J, with 8 bases between. Germline lookup yields CDR1 MNHEY and CDR2 SVGAGI. The sequence came from a human donor with multiple sclerosis. The chain uses TRBV6-5 and TRBJ2-3; possible D gene TRBD2, 6 bases. The sequencing input was CD4+ T cells from PBMCs. In nucleotides, the CDR3 is TGTGCCAGCAGTTACTTCGGAGGGACGCAGTATTTT. Translation: CASSYFGGTQYF.